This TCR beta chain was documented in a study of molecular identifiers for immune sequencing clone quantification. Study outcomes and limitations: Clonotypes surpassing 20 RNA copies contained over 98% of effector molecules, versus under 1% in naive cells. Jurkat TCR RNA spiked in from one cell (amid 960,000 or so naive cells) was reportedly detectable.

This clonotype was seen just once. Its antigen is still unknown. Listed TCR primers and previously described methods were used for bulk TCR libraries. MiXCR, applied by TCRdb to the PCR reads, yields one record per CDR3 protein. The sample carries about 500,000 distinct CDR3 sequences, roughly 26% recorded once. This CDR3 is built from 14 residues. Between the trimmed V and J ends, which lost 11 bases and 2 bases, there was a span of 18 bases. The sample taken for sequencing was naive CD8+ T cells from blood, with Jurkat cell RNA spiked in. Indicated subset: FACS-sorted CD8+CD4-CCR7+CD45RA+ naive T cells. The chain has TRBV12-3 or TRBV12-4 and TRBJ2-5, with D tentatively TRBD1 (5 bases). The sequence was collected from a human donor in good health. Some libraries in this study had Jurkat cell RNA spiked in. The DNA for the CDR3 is TGTGCCGGCAACCTCTGGGGCAGTCAAGAGACCCAGTACTTC. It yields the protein CAGNLWGSQETQYF.